This record looks at one T cell receptor beta chain sequence and its context. Its specificity is unknown. TCRdb recomputed calls from the reads with MiXCR, one row per CDR3 protein. The sample carries hundreds of thousands of distinct CDR3 sequences, 20% to 25% recorded once. These data are taken from a study of T cell repertoires in cytomegalovirus infection. Study information: Matching HLA type, along with CMV infection, was indicated by public TCR beta signatures. Findings and limits, study-wide: In two of eight donors, the top clonotype was HLA-C-restricted CMV-specific. Summed public TCR beta family frequency identified CMV carriers bearing the relevant HLA.

The CDR3 contains 16 residues. V was trimmed by 2 bases and J by 3 bases, leaving 16 bases between them. Germline values: CDR1 SGHDN, CDR2 FVKESK. This TCR derives from a human donor in good health (CMV status not recorded). Some clones in this sample may be carry-over from other donors' samples. V usage is TRBV14 and J usage is TRBJ1-2; weak D call: TRBD1 (6 bases). The sample taken for sequencing was CD8+ T cells from PBMCs. The CDR3 is CASSQPTPAGDYGYTF. The CDR3 bases are TGTGCCAGCAGCCAACCAACACCCGCAGGGGACTATGGCTACACCTTC.